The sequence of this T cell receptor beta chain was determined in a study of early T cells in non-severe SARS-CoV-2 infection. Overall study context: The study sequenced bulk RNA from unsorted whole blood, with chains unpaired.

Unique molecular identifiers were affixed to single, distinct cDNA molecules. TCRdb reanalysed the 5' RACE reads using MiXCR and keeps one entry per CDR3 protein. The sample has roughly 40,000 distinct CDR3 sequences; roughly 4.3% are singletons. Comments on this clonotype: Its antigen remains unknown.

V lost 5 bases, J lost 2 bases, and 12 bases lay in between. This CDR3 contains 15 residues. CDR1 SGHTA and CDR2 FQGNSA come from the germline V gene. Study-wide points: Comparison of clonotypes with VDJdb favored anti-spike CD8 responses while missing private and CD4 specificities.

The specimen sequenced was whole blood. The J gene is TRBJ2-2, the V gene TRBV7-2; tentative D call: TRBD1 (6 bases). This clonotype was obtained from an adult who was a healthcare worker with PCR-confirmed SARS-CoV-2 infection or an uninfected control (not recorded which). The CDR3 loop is CASSPTGPNTGELFF. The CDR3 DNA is TGTGCCAGCAGCCCTACAGGGCCTAACACCGGGGAGCTGTTTTTT.